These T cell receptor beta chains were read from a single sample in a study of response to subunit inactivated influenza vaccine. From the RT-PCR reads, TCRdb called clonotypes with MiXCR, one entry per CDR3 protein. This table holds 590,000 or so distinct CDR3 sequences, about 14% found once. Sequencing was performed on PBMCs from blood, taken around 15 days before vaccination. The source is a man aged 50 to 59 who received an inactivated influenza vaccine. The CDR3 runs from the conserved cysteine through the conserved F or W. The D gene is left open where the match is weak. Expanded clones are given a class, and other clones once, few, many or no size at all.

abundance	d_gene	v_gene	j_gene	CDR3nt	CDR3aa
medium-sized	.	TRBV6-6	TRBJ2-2	TGTGCCATCCAGCAATGGGGCACCGGGGAGCTGTTTTTT	CAIQQWGTGELFF
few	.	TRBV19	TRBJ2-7	TGTGCCAGTAGTATGAGGGGACCCAGCCCCTCCTACGAGCAGTACTTC	CASSMRGPSPSYEQYF
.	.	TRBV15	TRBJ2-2	TGTGCCACCAAGGCTGGACAGATCACCGGGGAGCTGTTTTTT	CATKAGQITGELFF
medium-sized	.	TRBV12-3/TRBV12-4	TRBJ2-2	TGTGCCAGCAGTTTTGGGGCGACTTTCAACACCGGGGAGCTGTTTTTT	CASSFGATFNTGELFF
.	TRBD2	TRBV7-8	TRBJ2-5	TGTGCCAGCAGCTTAACCACAGCTAGCGGGAGGGGAGAGACCCAGTACTTC	CASSLTTASGRGETQYF
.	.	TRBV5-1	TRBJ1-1	TGCGCCAGCAGCTGGGCCTCTGGACAGCCGAACACTGAAGCTTTCTTT	CASSWASGQPNTEAFF
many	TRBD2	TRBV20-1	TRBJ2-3	TGCAGTGCCACCATAAGCGGGGGGCTTAGCACAGATACGCAGTATTTT	CSATISGGLSTDTQYF
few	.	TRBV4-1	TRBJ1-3	TGCGCCAGCAGCCAAGATGTAAACACCATATATTTT	CASSQDVNTIYF
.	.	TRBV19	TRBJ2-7	TGTGCCAGTAGTATCCGCGGAGGGATTTACCACGAGCAGTACTTC	CASSIRGGIYHEQYF
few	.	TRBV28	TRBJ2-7	TGTGCCAGCAGTTTAAGTGGGGTCGACTACGAGCAGTACTTC	CASSLSGVDYEQYF
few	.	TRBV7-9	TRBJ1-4	TGTGCCAGCAGCAACCGACAGGTTGAAAAACTGTTTTTT	CASSNRQVEKLFF
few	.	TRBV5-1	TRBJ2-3	TGCGCCAGCAGCTTGGTGTCGGACACAGATACGCAGTATTTT	CASSLVSDTDTQYF
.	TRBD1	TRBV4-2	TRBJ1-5	TGTGCCAGCAGCCAGGGGAACAGGGGAGGGCAGCCCCAGCATTTT	CASSQGNRGGQPQHF
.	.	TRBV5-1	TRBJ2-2	TGCGCCAGCAGCTTTGCAGGGGCGGTCGGGGAGCTGTTTTTT	CASSFAGAVGELFF
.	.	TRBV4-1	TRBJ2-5	TGCGCCAGCAGCCAAGAAGTAGGTAGTCGAAGTGCGACCCAGTACTTC	CASSQEVGSRSATQYF
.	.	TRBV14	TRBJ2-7	TGTGCCAGCAGCCCACGGCGGGACAAGAGCTCCTACGAGCAGTACTTC	CASSPRRDKSSYEQYF
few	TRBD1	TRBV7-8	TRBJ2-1	TGTGCCAGCAGGTGGGACAGCACTTACAATGAGCAGTTCTTC	CASRWDSTYNEQFF
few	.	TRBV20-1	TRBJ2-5	TGCAGTGCTAGGCTCCCAAGTGAGACCCAGTACTTC	CSARLPSETQYF
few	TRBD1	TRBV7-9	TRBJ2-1	TGTGCCAGCAGCTTGGACAGGTTCTACAATGAGCAGTTCTTC	CASSLDRFYNEQFF
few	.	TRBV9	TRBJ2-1	TGTGCCAGCAGCCCACCGTCTGCCGAGCAGTTCTTC	CASSPPSAEQFF
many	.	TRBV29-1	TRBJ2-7	TGCAGCGTGAGGACAGAAACCTACGAGCAGTACTTC	CSVRTETYEQYF
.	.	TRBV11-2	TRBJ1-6	TGTGCCAGCAGCTTAGGGTGGCAGGGAAGGAGCTCCTATAATTCACCCCTCCACTTT	CASSLGWQGRSSYNSPLHF
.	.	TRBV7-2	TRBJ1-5	TGTGCCAGCAGCCCAACCCCGGATCAGCCCCAGCATTTT	CASSPTPDQPQHF
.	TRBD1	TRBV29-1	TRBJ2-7	TGCAGCGTTGAAACGGGACAGAGCTCCTACGAGCAGTACTTC	CSVETGQSSYEQYF
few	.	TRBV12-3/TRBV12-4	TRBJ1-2	TGTGCCAGCAGCCGTGGGACTTGGGGCTACACCTTC	CASSRGTWGYTF
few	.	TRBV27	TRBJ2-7	TGTGCCAGCGCCACTTCCCTCTCCTACGAGCAGTACTTC	CASATSLSYEQYF
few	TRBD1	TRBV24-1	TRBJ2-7	TGTGCCACCAGTGATGGGACAGCCTACGAGCAGTACTTC	CATSDGTAYEQYF
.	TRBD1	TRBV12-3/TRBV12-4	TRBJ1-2	TGTGCCAGCAGTTTGGGGGGACAGGGTCGATATGGCTACACCTTC	CASSLGGQGRYGYTF
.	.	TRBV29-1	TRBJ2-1	TGCAGCTCTCCCGGGGTGGGCGTTGGGTTATACAATGAGCAGTTCTTC	CSSPGVGVGLYNEQFF
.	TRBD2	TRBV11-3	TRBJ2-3	TGTGCCAGCAGCTTCAGTTCTAGCGGGCGGACAGATACGCAGTATTTT	CASSFSSSGRTDTQYF
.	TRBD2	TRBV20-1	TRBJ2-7	TGCAGTGCTGAGACTAGCGGGGCCTACGAGCAGTACTTC	CSAETSGAYEQYF
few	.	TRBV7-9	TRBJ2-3	TGTGCCAGCAGCCATGGGGGAGCGCTCGCAGATACGCAGTATTTT	CASSHGGALADTQYF
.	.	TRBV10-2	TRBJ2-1	TGCGCCAGCAGTATACTACCCGGCAACAATGAGCAGTTCTTC	CASSILPGNNEQFF
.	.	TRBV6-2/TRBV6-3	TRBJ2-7	TGTGCCAGCAGTTACGCTCGGGACTTCGCCTACGAGCAGTACTTC	CASSYARDFAYEQYF
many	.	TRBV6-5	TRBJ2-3	TGTGCCAGCAGTTATCGAAGACGCACAGATACGCAGTATTTT	CASSYRRRTDTQYF
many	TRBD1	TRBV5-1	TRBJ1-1	TGCGCCAGCAGGACGGGACAGGGGGGAGAAGCTTTCTTT	CASRTGQGGEAFF
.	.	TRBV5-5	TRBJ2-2	TGTGCCAGCAGCTTTGAAGTAGGGGAGCTGTTTTTT	CASSFEVGELFF
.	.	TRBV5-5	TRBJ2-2	TGTGCCAGCAGCTTACAGGGATGGAACACCGGGGAGCTGTTTTTT	CASSLQGWNTGELFF
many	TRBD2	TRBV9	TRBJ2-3	TGTGCCAGCAGCGTCGATAGTGGGGGAGGACTAGCTTCGTACTTAGATACGCAGTATTTT	CASSVDSGGGLASYLDTQYF
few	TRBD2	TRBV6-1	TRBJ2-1	TGTGCCAGCAGAGAGCGGGGAGCTTGGGATGAGCAGTTCTTC	CASRERGAWDEQFF
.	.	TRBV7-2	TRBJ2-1	TGTGCCAGCAGCTTTCCGGACTTTAACAATGAGCAGTTCTTC	CASSFPDFNNEQFF
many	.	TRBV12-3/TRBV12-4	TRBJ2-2	TGTGCCAGCAGTCCCGTCAGGGCCGGGGAGCTGTTTTTT	CASSPVRAGELFF
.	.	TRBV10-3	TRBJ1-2	TGTGCCATCAGTGAGCCGGGGACGGGAAACTATGGCTACACCTTC	CAISEPGTGNYGYTF
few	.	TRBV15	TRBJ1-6	TGTGCCACCAGCGGAGAAAATTCACCCCTCCACTTT	CATSGENSPLHF
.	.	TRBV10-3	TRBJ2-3	TGTGCCACCCAAGACCCAACCCCCCGAGATACGCAGTATTTT	CATQDPTPRDTQYF
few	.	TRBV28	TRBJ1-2	TGTGCCAGCAGGAAGACCGGGACCAGAGGGTATGGCTACACCTTC	CASRKTGTRGYGYTF
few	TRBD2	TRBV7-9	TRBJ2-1	TGTGCCAGCAGCGAGGGGACTAGCGGGACTCTGCCGTTCTTC	CASSEGTSGTLPFF
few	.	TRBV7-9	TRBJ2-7	TGTGCCAGCAGCTCACCCCGGAGAGGAGATTACGAGCAGTACTTC	CASSSPRRGDYEQYF
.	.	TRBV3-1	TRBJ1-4	TGTGCCAGCACCCCCGGGTTCCAGGGGGAAAAACTGTTTTTT	CASTPGFQGEKLFF
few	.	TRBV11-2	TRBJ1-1	TGTGCCAGCAGCTTAGCTCAGTTTGAAGCTTTCTTT	CASSLAQFEAFF
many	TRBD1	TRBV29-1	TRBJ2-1	TGCAGCGTTGGAAGGCGAGACAGGGTAGTTGAGCAGTTCTTC	CSVGRRDRVVEQFF
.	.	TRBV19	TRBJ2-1	TGTGCCAGTACCTACAGGGGGAGGGGGCTAGCTGAGCAGTTCTTC	CASTYRGRGLAEQFF
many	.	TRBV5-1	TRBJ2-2	TGCGCCAGCAGCTTTGGACTGATGAACACCGGGGAGCTGTTTTTT	CASSFGLMNTGELFF
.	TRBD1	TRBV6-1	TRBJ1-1	TGTGCCAGCAGTGTGACAGGGATGAACACTGAAGCTTTCTTT	CASSVTGMNTEAFF